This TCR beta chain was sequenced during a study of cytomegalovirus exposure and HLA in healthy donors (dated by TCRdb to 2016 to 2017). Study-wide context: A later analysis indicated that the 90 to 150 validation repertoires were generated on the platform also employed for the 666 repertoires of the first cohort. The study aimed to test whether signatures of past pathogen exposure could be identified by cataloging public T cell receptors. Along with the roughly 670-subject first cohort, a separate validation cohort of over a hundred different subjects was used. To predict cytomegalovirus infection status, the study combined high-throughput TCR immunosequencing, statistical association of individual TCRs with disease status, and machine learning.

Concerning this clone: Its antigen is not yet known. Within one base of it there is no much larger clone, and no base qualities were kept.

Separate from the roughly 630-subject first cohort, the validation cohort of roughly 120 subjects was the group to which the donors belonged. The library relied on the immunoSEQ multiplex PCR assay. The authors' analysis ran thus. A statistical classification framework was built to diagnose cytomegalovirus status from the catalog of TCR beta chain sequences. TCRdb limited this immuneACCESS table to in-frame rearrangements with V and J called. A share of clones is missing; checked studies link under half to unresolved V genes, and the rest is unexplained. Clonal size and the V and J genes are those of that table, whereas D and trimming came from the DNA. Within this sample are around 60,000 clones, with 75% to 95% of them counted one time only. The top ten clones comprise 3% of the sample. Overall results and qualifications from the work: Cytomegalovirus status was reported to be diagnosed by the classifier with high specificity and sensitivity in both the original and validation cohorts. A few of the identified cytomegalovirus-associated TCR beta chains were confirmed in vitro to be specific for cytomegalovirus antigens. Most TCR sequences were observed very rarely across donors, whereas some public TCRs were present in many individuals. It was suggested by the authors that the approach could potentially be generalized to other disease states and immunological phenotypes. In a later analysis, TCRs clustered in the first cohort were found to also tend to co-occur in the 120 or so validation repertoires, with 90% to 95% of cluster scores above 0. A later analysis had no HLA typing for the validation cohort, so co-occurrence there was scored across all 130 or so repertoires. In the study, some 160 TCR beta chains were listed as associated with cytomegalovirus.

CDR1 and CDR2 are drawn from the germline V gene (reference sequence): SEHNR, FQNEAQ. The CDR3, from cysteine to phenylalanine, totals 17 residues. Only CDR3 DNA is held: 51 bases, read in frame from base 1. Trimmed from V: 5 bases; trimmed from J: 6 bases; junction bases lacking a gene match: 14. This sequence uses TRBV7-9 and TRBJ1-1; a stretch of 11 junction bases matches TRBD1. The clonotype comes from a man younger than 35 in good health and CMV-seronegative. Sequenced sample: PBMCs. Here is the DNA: TGTGCCAGCAGCGATAGGACAGGGGGCGCAGGTCTTGCTGAAGCTTTCTTT. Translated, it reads CASSDRTGGAGLAEAFF.